The source of this T cell receptor (beta chain) is a study of cytomegalovirus exposure and HLA in healthy donors (dated by TCRdb to about 2017). Some background on the complete study: According to an earlier analysis of a few hundred of the donors, 150 million to 200 million T cells yielded some 120 million unique TCR beta sequences and 250 to 350 Gb of sequence data. An early release that covered about 600 HLA-typed donors contained approximately 300 gigabases of sequencing data and 75 million to 100 million unique TCR sequences. Among the roughly 410 genotyped donors, about 85% belonged to the genetic ancestry cluster associated with self-reported Caucasian donors. The study was designed to test whether signatures of past pathogen exposure could be identified by cataloging public T cell receptors. The study profiled the T cell repertoires of under 850 subjects by immunosequencing and related them to cytomegalovirus serostatus. A separate validation cohort of roughly 110 different subjects was used in addition to the roughly 700-subject first cohort. The study combined high-throughput TCR immunosequencing, statistical association of individual TCRs with disease status, and machine learning to predict cytomegalovirus infection status. In a later analysis, previously published TCR beta repertoires from hundreds of donors were re-analyzed and high-resolution HLA genotyping was added so that TCR occurrence patterns could be studied. The later analysis used no new phenotypic data to find candidate immune exposures, relying instead on TCR beta sequences and their occurrence across donors. An earlier analysis of around 640 of the donors used high-throughput TCR beta sequencing to judge whether each TCR beta V gene segment behaved as functional or pseudogenic. Donor age, sex, ethnicity and CMV serostatus were compiled alongside the repertoire data. In a later genetic analysis, genome-wide SNP genotypes for about 65% of the 666 donors were used, and that subset was treated as a discovery cohort. All discovery cohort repertoires had been generated using a single sequencing platform. HLA typing covered class I and class II loci at four-digit resolution. Typing coverage varied by locus: about 620-640 donors for A, B, C, DRB1 and DQB1; more than 500 for DQA1; more than 600 for DPA1; 400 to 480 for DPB1. Four or five DR-DQ haplotypes were handled as single units for association and clustering because linkage in the cohort was strong. On average, approximately 250,000 unique TCR beta nucleotide sequences were sequenced per donor among 398 genotyped donors of the cohort, with roughly 19% of those sequences being non-productive.

Libraries were constructed by the immunoSEQ multiplex PCR assay. For the multiplex PCR, a mixture combining 60 forward primers for TCR Vbeta segments and 13 reverse primers for TCR Jbeta segments was used. The CDR3 region of rearranged TCR beta genes was amplified from genomic DNA by a multiplex PCR assay. On the Illumina HiSeq System, the amplified TCR beta libraries were sequenced as 87-base-pair reads. Processing in the source paper ran as follows. A later analysis tallied roughly 78 million unique TCR beta chains across the 666 repertoires, and about 12 million of those chains were shared by two or more donors. Raw reads were error-corrected and collapsed into unique sequences with a nearest-neighbor algorithm that merged closely related sequences to remove PCR and sequencing errors. Alignment of CDR3 sequences to IMGT reference sequences was used to assign V, D and J gene segments. For a sequence to be retained, a match of at least six nucleotides to both a V gene segment and a J gene segment was required. A rearrangement counted as productive if the CDR3 had no stop codons and remained in frame with V and J, and every other rearrangement counted as non-productive. CDR3 was defined according to IMGT convention as the region running from the second conserved V-encoded cysteine to the conserved J-encoded phenylalanine. Sequences without an unambiguous match to a single V gene segment were excluded from the earlier analysis of about 640 of the donors. An earlier analysis of under 750 of the donors called V segments functional above 56.7% productive rearrangements and segregating when the between-donor standard deviation exceeded 5%. A statistical classification framework was built for diagnosing cytomegalovirus status from the catalog of TCR beta chain sequences. In a later analysis, TCR nucleotide sequences were compared against IMGT/GENE-DB human TR gene sequences so that V and J genes could be assigned. In a later analysis, CDR3 sequences and most-parsimonious VDJ recombination scenarios were assigned using the TCRdist pipeline. A later analysis defined each TCR beta chain by its CDR3 amino acid sequence plus V-gene family, and excluded reads lacking a unique V-gene family. A later analysis removed 592 highly shared, low-generation-probability nucleotide sequences to deal with suspected cross-contamination and a sequencing artifact. For each public chain, a later analysis derived a clonal expansion index from normalized ranks of inferred template counts within each repertoire. Generation probabilities in a later analysis came from a VDJ recombination model fitted to out-of-frame rearrangements, and those results were checked against IGoR. In a later analysis, hypergeometric tests were used to score TCR-TCR, TCR-HLA and TCR-CMV co-occurrence, with a repertoire-size bias correction applied to TCR pairs. To estimate false discovery rates, a later analysis permuted the HLA or CMV assignments 20 times. In a later analysis, co-occurring TCRs were grouped using DBSCAN, and TCRdist sequence similarity was added for clustering within HLA-allele-positive subsets. Co-occurrence clustering excluded repertoires with fewer than 30,000 or more than 120,000 public chains, plus five with anomalous nucleotide sharing. What TCRdb holds here is the immuneACCESS table cut down to in-frame rearrangements. Part of the clones is not present; checked against another copy, under half of the missing clones reflect an unresolved V gene, and the others are unexplained. V, J and clone size derive from that table, while D and trimming were established from the DNA sequence. For this sample the table gives under 150,000 clones, of which more than 70% were detected only once. Of the sample, under 7.5% is held by the ten largest clones.

Results the study describes overall, beyond this receptor: In a later genetic analysis, a missense DCLRE1C variant was associated with V-gene and J-gene trimming of TCR beta chains, and the association was replicated in an independent cohort. Only TCR beta chains were sequenced in this cohort, and the absence of alpha or paired-chain data limited detectable features. At a false discovery rate of 0.05, a later analysis linked 16,951 TCR beta sequences to specific HLA alleles. The study gave a list of over 150 TCR beta chains associated with cytomegalovirus. A later analysis found that TCR association rates varied across HLA loci, with DRB1 alleles showing the most associated TCRs and HLA-C alleles the fewest. While some public TCRs were present in many individuals, most TCR sequences turned up only very rarely across donors. In a later analysis, several top co-occurrence clusters were reported to appear linked to parvovirus B19, influenza, CMV and Epstein-Barr virus. The classifier was reported to diagnose cytomegalovirus status with high specificity and sensitivity in both the original and validation cohorts. A further reported finding was that TCR beta sequences accurately predicted the HLA-A and HLA-B alleles for most subjects in the first cohort. The 87-base-pair reads could not distinguish some IMGT-functional V segments, including TRBV6-2 and TRBV6-3, so those segments were excluded. In a later analysis, HLA-associated TCR beta chains were found to be more clonally expanded and to have lower generation probabilities than equally common non-associated chains. Most CMV-associated TCR beta chains appeared to be HLA-restricted in a later analysis, and the HLA associations seemed to be driven largely by CMV exposure. The authors suggested that the approach could potentially be generalized to other disease states and immunological phenotypes. A group of highly shared sequence variants was considered likely to be a technical artifact of the sequencing pipeline. A later genetic analysis reported fewer N-insertions in productive TCRs among donors in an Asian-associated ancestry cluster than the roughly 700-donor mean. For the cohort, immune exposure information was limited to CMV serostatus. The presence/absence analyses assumed that sequencing depth was roughly uniform across donors, and that assumption may not be true. HLA typing was unavailable for some donors at each locus, so association tests used only the typed subset. In vitro tests confirmed that a few of the cytomegalovirus-associated TCR beta chains recognize cytomegalovirus antigens. Because counts were too low, about 18 rarely observed V segments, including chromosome 9 orphons, were left out of the earlier analysis of some 640 of the donors. Linkage disequilibrium might explain the correlated functional status among segregating V segments, but an unknown experimental factor could not be ruled out. Strong co-occurrence of HLA alleles, especially DR and DQ, made assigning TCR associations to individual alleles difficult. Broadly in line with IMGT annotations, most TCR beta V segments showed up in productive rearrangements about 87% or about 30% of the time in an earlier analysis of approximately 600 of the donors.

The CDR3 spans 11 residues, from the cysteine through the phenylalanine. Of the read, only the CDR3 DNA is kept; its 33 bases are in frame from base 1. The germline V gene (reference sequence) sets CDR1 to GTSNPN and CDR2 to SVGIG. The cohort consisted of 650 to 700 healthy bone marrow donors. Cohort members were all nominally healthy when sampled, although unrecorded immune exposures were likely present. The donor tested CMV seropositive, placing the donor among the 250 to 350 seropositive members of the cohort. Each donor provided a peripheral blood sample, and peripheral blood mononuclear cells were used for TCR beta sequencing. Genomic DNA was extracted from the blood cell samples with the Qiagen DNeasy Blood Extraction Kit. To note about this clone: Its antigen is not yet known. The junction shows a germline mismatch at one end, possibly a read error.

The clonotype comes from a woman under 40 in good health and CMV-seropositive. Source material: PBMCs. Here the chain combines TRBV30 and TRBJ2-3, and 7 bases in between align with TRBD2. CDR3 protein: CAWSVGGTMHF. The DNA sequence reads TGTGCCTGGAGTGTGGGTGGGACTATGCATTTT. Where the CDR3 stops, the reference TRBV30 and TRBJ2-3 genes take over; the full variable domain is SQTIHQWPATLVQPVGSPLSLECTVEGTSNPNLYWYRQAAGRGLQLLFYSVGIGQISSEVPQNLSASRPQDRQFILSSKKLLLSDSGFYLCAWSVGGTMHFGPGTRLTVL.